Shown below are 13 T cell receptor beta chains from a single sample sequenced in a study of T-cell memory formation after mild COVID-19. TCRdb reprocessed the 5' RACE reads with MiXCR, giving one entry per CDR3 protein. The sample yields 300,000 to 400,000 distinct CDR3 sequences, 15% to 20% seen once. Sequenced material: PBMCs or a T cell subset sorted from them (not recorded which). The receptors stem from a man in his late teens or twenties who had mild COVID-19 (a few samples of this study predate the infection). Cell type and time point are not known.

This clonotype was recorded at least ten times. This chain links TRBV6-2 or TRBV6-3 with TRBJ2-7; D unresolved. V was pared by 7 bases and J by 3 bases, with 13 bases between. This CDR3 comprises 13 residues. CDR1 is MNHEY, CDR2 SVGEGT, per germline. The CDR3 protein is CASMDGAFYEQYF. The DNA for the CDR3 is TGTGCCAGCATGGACGGAGCGTTCTACGAGCAGTACTTC.

The CDR3 region is CASSSLRDSDNLNTGELFF. The CDR3 DNA is TGTGCCAGCAGTTCCCTGCGGGACTCCGATAACCTGAACACCGGGGAGCTGTTTTTT. The V call is TRBV6-6, the J call TRBJ2-2, with D possibly matching TRBD2 (6 bases). CDR1 MNHNY and CDR2 SVGAGI come from the germline V gene (reference sequence). The V and J ends lost 4 bases and 1 base respectively, with 22 bases between them. The CDR3 length is 19 residues.

The V call is TRBV24-1, the J call TRBJ2-2; D perhaps matches TRBD1 (5 bases). Deletions cut 6 bases from V and 1 base from J, with 14 bases between. CDR3 length: 16 amino acids. The germline CDR1 and CDR2 sequences are KGHDR and SFDVKD. CDR3: CATSLRQGENTGELFF. CDR3 sequence (DNA): TGTGCCACCAGTCTACGGCAGGGTGAGAACACCGGGGAGCTGTTTTTT.

The table lists this clonotype with a few counts. The DNA for the CDR3 is TGCGCCAGCAGCATAGGACTAGCGGGGGGAGCTGAGCAGTTCTTC. Residues: CASSIGLAGGAEQFF. The chain is built from TRBV5-1 and TRBJ2-1, with 14 bases matching TRBD2. Unmatched junction bases numbered 6, after V lost 4 bases and J lost 9 bases. The CDR3 sequence is 15 residues long. Germline CDR1 and CDR2: SGHRS and YFSETQ. Combining the CDR3 with reference TRBV5-1 and TRBJ2-1 gives the whole variable domain KAGVTQTPRYLIKTRGQQVTLSCSPISGHRSVSWYQQTPGQGLQFLFEYFSETQRNKGNFPGRFSGRQFSNSRSEMNVSTLELGDSALYLCASSIGLAGGAEQFFGPGTRLTVL.

The chain combines TRBV5-1 with TRBJ2-1; TRBD2 aligns across 7 bases. V shed 0 bases, J shed 13 bases, and the junction held 7 bases outside the gene matches. The CDR3 extends over 13 amino acids. CDR1 and CDR2 from the germline V gene are SGHRS and YFSETQ. The CDR3 nucleotides read TGCGCCAGCAGCTTGGCCGTCGCGGGAGCACAGTTCTTC. This translates into CASSLAVAGAQFF.

In its sample, this clonotype was seen a few times. The chain links TRBV7-3 to TRBJ2-6, with D perhaps matching TRBD2 (5 bases). V lost 6 bases and J 4 bases, leaving 13 bases between the germline ends. Germline values: CDR1 SGHTA, CDR2 FQGTGA. There are 15 residues in the CDR3. For the CDR3, the DNA is TGTGCCAGCAGTAAGAGGGAGTCCGGGGCCAACGTCCTGACTTTC. Amino acids: CASSKRESGANVLTF.

In its sample, this clonotype was seen a few times. This sequence joins TRBV4-2 and TRBJ2-1; D gene uncertain. V gave up 5 bases and J gave up 7 bases, with 24 bases separating them. Germline CDR1 reads LGHNA; CDR2 reads YNFKEQ. This CDR3 contains 17 residues. CDR3 sequence reads: CASSVRSRGLYVNEQFF. The CDR3 DNA follows: TGTGCCAGCAGCGTTCGGTCGCGCGGCTTGTACGTAAATGAGCAGTTCTTC.

This chain links TRBV19 with TRBJ2-3, with TRBD2 matching over 14 bases. Unmatched junction bases numbered 6, after V lost 5 bases and J lost 2 bases. Germline values: CDR1 LNHDA, CDR2 SQIVND (reference sequence). CDR3 length equals 17 residues. For the CDR3, the DNA is TGTGCCAGTAGTCCCTGGGGACTAGCGGGAGCCACAGATACGCAGTATTTT. Protein: CASSPWGLAGATDTQYF.

This clonotype was counted only a few times. V gene TRBV7-2 combines with J gene TRBJ2-7; 13 bases are shared with TRBD2. Germline lookup yields CDR1 SGHTA and CDR2 FQGNSA. Germline trimming cut 6 bases from V and 4 bases from J; bases unmatched to any gene: 3. CDR3 length: 14 residues. The chain's CDR3 is CASRWGLAGYEQYF. The CDR3 nucleotides read TGTGCCAGCAGGTGGGGACTAGCGGGGTACGAGCAGTACTTC.

The chain uses TRBV11-2 and TRBJ2-7; 11 bases are a match to TRBD1. Germline CDR1 SGHAT, CDR2 FQNNGV. The CDR3 covers 15 residues. With 6 bases clipped from V and 6 bases from J, the junction kept 10 bases outside the gene matches. The CDR3 reads CASRPTPGQGGEQYV. The CDR3 region has the DNA TGTGCCAGCAGACCTACCCCGGGACAGGGGGGCGAGCAGTACGTC.

In its sample, this clonotype was seen a few times. The rearrangement joins TRBV20-1 to TRBJ2-7, with D perhaps being TRBD1 or TRBD2 (6 bases each). CDR1 is DFQATT, CDR2 SNEGSKA, per germline (reference sequence). This CDR3 contains 13 residues. Trimming left V 3 bases short and J 1 base short, with 10 bases between. The CDR3 DNA follows: TGCAGTGCTAGTCGGGGGCCTTCCTACGAGCAGTACTTC. Translating gives CSASRGPSYEQYF.

The chain joins TRBV19 to TRBJ2-7; 10 nucleotides agree with TRBD1. The ends lost 7 bases at V and 0 bases at J; junction bases unmatched: 21. This CDR3 has 20 amino acids. Germline V gene data show CDR1 as LNHDA and CDR2 as SQIVND (reference sequence). The chain's CDR3 is CASTHPPLGQGTPSSYEQYV. The CDR3 DNA reads as TGTGCCAGTACCCACCCCCCCTTGGGACAGGGGACTCCTAGCTCCTACGAGCAGTACGTC.

The rearrangement uses TRBV12-5 and TRBJ1-2; 7 nucleotides line up with TRBD1. After removal of 2 bases from V and 7 bases from J, the junction contained 7 bases not matched to a gene. Germline-derived CDR1 and CDR2 are LGHNT and FRNRAP. This CDR3 contains 14 residues. DNA for the CDR3: TGTGCTAGTGGTTTGTTAGGGGGCTCGTCTGGCTACACCTTC. The encoded protein is CASGLLGGSSGYTF. The whole variable domain, filled in from reference TRBV12-5 and TRBJ1-2, reads DARVTQTPRHKVTEMGQEVTMRCQPILGHNTVFWYRQTMMQGLELLAYFRNRAPLDDSGMPKDRFSAEMPDATLATLKIQPSEPRDSAVYFCASGLLGGSSGYTFGSGTRLTVV.